These T cell receptor beta chains were read from a single sample in a study of CD8 T cells in Susac syndrome. One entry per CDR3 protein, called by TCRdb with MiXCR from the immunoSEQ multiplex PCR reads. Here the sample spans some 300,000 distinct CDR3 sequences, around 91% being singletons. The sequenced material came from CD8+ T cells from PBMCs. These receptors were collected from a human donor with multiple sclerosis. The CDR3 runs from the conserved cysteine through the conserved F or W. Fields, in order: D gene, J gene, V gene, clone size, CDR3 protein, CDR3 DNA. The D gene is left open where the match is weak. Only some rows state a clone size, as once, few, many or a class for expanded clones.

>NA|TRBJ1-6|TRBV28|NA
CATSDSTLHF
TGTGCCACTTCCGACTCCACCCTCCACTTT
>NA|TRBJ2-7|TRBV30|NA
CAWSVLAGSYEQYF
TGTGCCTGGAGTGTACTGGCCGGGTCCTACGAGCAGTACTTC
>NA|TRBJ2-3|TRBV2|NA
CASRRGPDTQYF
TGTGCCAGCAGAAGGGGTCCCGATACGCAGTATTTT
>NA|TRBJ1-2|TRBV29-1|NA
CSVVGEDYGYTF
TGCAGCGTTGTAGGGGAGGACTATGGCTACACCTTC
>NA|TRBJ2-1|TRBV10-3|NA
CAIRPLGTANEQFF
TGTGCCATCAGGCCACTAGGGACGGCCAATGAGCAGTTCTTC
>NA|TRBJ2-7|TRBV20-1|few
CSARDTTGHYYEQYF
TGCAGTGCTAGAGATACGACGGGACACTACTACGAGCAGTACTTC
>NA|TRBJ2-1|TRBV29-1|NA
CSFLTTGGNEQFF
TGCAGCTTTTTGACGACGGGCGGTAATGAGCAGTTCTTC
>NA|TRBJ1-5|TRBV30|NA
CAWNPLGANQPQHF
TGTGCCTGGAACCCTCTTGGGGCCAATCAGCCCCAGCATTTT
>NA|TRBJ2-7|TRBV4-1|few
CASSQVGDGYEQYF
TGCGCCAGCAGCCAAGTGGGGGACGGCTACGAGCAGTACTTC
>NA|TRBJ2-7|TRBV7-9|NA
CAGGQSSYEQYF
TGTGCCGGAGGCCAATCCTCCTACGAGCAGTACTTC
>TRBD2|TRBJ2-7|TRBV20-1|once
CSARDGSGRSYEQYF
TGCAGTGCTAGAGATGGGAGCGGGAGATCCTACGAGCAGTACTTC
>NA|TRBJ2-3|TRBV7-3|few
CASSLGGPSDTQYF
TGTGCCAGCAGCTTAGGGGGGCCGTCAGATACGCAGTATTTT
>TRBD2|TRBJ2-7|TRBV2|NA
CASRSTSGRGYEQYF
TGTGCCAGCAGGTCTACTAGCGGGAGGGGATACGAGCAGTACTTC
>TRBD1|TRBJ2-4|TRBV18|NA
CASSSRGRENIQYF
TGTGCCAGCTCATCCAGGGGGCGCGAAAACATTCAGTACTTC
>NA|TRBJ1-4|TRBV6-5|NA
CASSYSEGPATNEKLFF
TGTGCCAGCAGTTACTCGGAAGGACCTGCAACTAATGAAAAACTGTTTTTT
>NA|TRBJ2-7|TRBV7-2|NA
CASSSWGSLLYEQYF
TGTGCCAGCAGCTCCTGGGGGAGCCTACTCTACGAGCAGTACTTC
>TRBD1|TRBJ2-5|TRBV2|NA
CASRAGQGDGETQYF
TGTGCCAGCAGGGCGGGACAGGGGGATGGAGAGACCCAGTACTTC
>TRBD2|TRBJ2-5|TRBV3-1|NA
CASSPGLALETQYF
TGTGCCAGCAGCCCGGGACTAGCATTGGAGACCCAGTACTTC